This entry describes one T cell receptor (beta chain). Its antigen is not known. The PCR ran on 60 Vbeta and 13 Jbeta primers. Sequencing used immunoSEQ multiplex PCR; TCRdb keeps in-frame clones, though not all of them. The specimen's table records about 140,000 clones. The sample belongs to a study of cytomegalovirus exposure and HLA in healthy donors. General study results and limits: A later analysis, which compared TCR beta chains of equal frequency, found the HLA-associated ones more clonally expanded. Some segments of the V type, notably TRBV6-2 and TRBV6-3, were excluded as indistinguishable. There was a cluster of highly shared sequence variants that was likely a sequencing artifact.

The V end was cut by 4 bases, the J end by 0 bases, with 6 bases between. CDR1 and CDR2 (germline): MGHDK, SYGVNS. This CDR3 has 13 residues. This receptor was identified in a man aged 40-55 years in good health and CMV-seronegative. The sample taken for sequencing was PBMCs. The chain joins TRBV25-1 to TRBJ1-1; D is uncertain. The CDR3 protein is CASSAGVNTEAFF. In nucleotides, the CDR3 is TGTGCCAGCAGTGCGGGTGTGAACACTGAAGCTTTCTTT.